This entry lists 30 T cell receptor beta chains sequenced from one sample in a study of blood T cell repertoires in COVID-19 (dated by TCRdb to about 2020). Library generation was performed with the immunoSEQ multiplex PCR assay. In its TCRdb copy, this immuneACCESS table keeps in-frame sequences only and misses some clones. Where compared with another copy, unresolved V genes explain less than half of these, and the others have no known cause. The sample includes approximately 190,000 clones, with 86% observed a single time. The top ten hold 20% to 25% of the sample. Source material: PBMCs or T cells enriched from blood (not recorded which). All receptors derive from a woman between 40 and 50 years old in a cohort exposed to, infected with or recovered from COVID-19 (not recorded which).

The count of this clone is one. The J gene is TRBJ2-5, the V gene TRBV10-2; perhaps TRBD2 as D (6 bases). The CDR3 totals 14 residues. Trimming removed 4 bases from V and 5 bases from J, with 14 bases in between. The germline V gene encodes CDR1 WSHSY and CDR2 SAAADI. CDR3 in DNA: TGCGCCAGCAGTGGTTGGGGCGGGGAGGAGACCCAGTACTTC. This codes for CASSGWGGEETQYF.

The rearrangement links TRBV2 to TRBJ1-1; 7 bases match TRBD1. This CDR3 region has 15 residues. Germline loops: CDR1 SNHLY, CDR2 FYNNEI. The V segment lost 8 bases and the J segment 5 bases; nucleotides outside the gene matches: 14. The CDR3 nucleotides are TGTGCCAGCCAACCCCAGGACAGGCTGCATACTGAAGCTTTCTTT. Protein: CASQPQDRLHTEAFF.

The chain is built from TRBV19 and TRBJ2-3, with a possible D match to TRBD1 (6 bases). Deletions cut 4 bases from V and 1 base from J, with 15 bases between. The CDR3 is made up of 16 amino acids. From germline, CDR1 is LNHDA and CDR2 SQIVND (reference sequence). The DNA of the CDR3 is TGTGCCAGTAGTAACCACGGGACACGCCGCACAGATACGCAGTATTTT. This translates into CASSNHGTRRTDTQYF.

The genes are TRBV15 and TRBJ2-7; maybe TRBD1 (6 bases). The germline V and J ends were trimmed by 2 bases and 5 bases, with 13 bases remaining between them. The CDR3 contains 14 residues. Germline CDR1 and CDR2: LNHNV and YYDKDF (reference sequence). Here the CDR3 reads CATSRLGGLDEQYF. In DNA, the CDR3 is TGTGCCACCAGCAGACTTGGGGGCTTGGACGAGCAGTACTTC.

The gene calls are TRBV2 and TRBJ2-7; 8 bases are shared with TRBD2. The CDR3 sequence is 15 residues long. Trimming took 9 bases from V and 2 from J; bases not matched to a gene: 12. Germline CDR1 and CDR2: SNHLY and FYNNEI. CDR3 DNA: TGTGCCAGACAAGGGGAGGGACTAGAAACCTACGAGCAGTACTTC. Protein product: CARQGEGLETYEQYF.

The J gene is TRBJ1-1, the V gene TRBV10-3; maybe TRBD1 (6 bases). The CDR3 runs to 16 residues. The ends were cut back, 10 bases at V and 7 bases at J, with 28 bases in the middle. The germline CDR1 and CDR2 sequences are ENHRY and SYGVKD. DNA for the CDR3: TGTGCCACCCGGGCGTCTAAGGGACACCCGAAGGATGAAGCTTTCTTT. Amino acid sequence: CATRASKGHPKDEAFF.

V is TRBV29-1 and J is TRBJ1-5; TRBD1 is a possible D gene (5 bases). The V end was cut by 6 bases, the J end by 3 bases, with 18 bases between. The CDR3 is 15 residues long. The germline V gene has CDR1 SQVTM and CDR2 ANQGSEA. CDR3 DNA sequence: TGCAGCGTGACCGATAGACGGGGGTACAATCAGCCCCAGCATTTT. Protein sequence: CSVTDRRGYNQPQHF.

This clone was seen a handful of times. The V and J genes are TRBV24-1 and TRBJ2-1; TRBD2 matches at 9 bases. Trimming removed 2 bases from V and 3 bases from J; junction bases left unmatched: 4. Germline values: CDR1 KGHDR, CDR2 SFDVKD. This CDR3 is built from 16 residues. The CDR3 is CATSDSLAGSYNEQFF. CDR3 nucleotides: TGTGCCACCAGTGATTCCCTAGCGGGAAGCTACAATGAGCAGTTCTTC.

The rearrangement uses TRBV5-6 and TRBJ1-6, with 10 bases fitting TRBD1. Germline V gene data show CDR1 as SGHDT and CDR2 as YYEEEE. This CDR3 is 14 amino acids long. V lost 4 bases to trimming and J lost 10 bases; unmatched junction nucleotides: 5. This CDR3 is CASSPGTGVSPLHF. CDR3 bases: TGTGCCAGCAGCCCGGGGACAGGGGTATCACCCCTCCACTTT.

This clone came up once. The chain links TRBV5-1 to TRBJ2-7; D is uncertain. Germline-derived CDR1 and CDR2 are SGHRS and YFSETQ. V was trimmed by 4 bases and J by 0 bases, leaving 11 bases between them. This CDR3 comprises 14 residues. The DNA for the CDR3 is TGCGCCAGCAGCCTACGGGTTTACTCCTACGAGCAGTACTTC. Residues: CASSLRVYSYEQYF.

The J gene is TRBJ2-1, the V gene TRBV30, with 9 nucleotides matching TRBD1. This CDR3 contains 13 residues. The germline gives CDR1 GTSNPN, CDR2 SVGIG (reference sequence). Trimming removed 5 bases from V and 8 bases from J; junction bases left unmatched: 7. Here the CDR3 reads CAWLPGQGYEQFF. In DNA, the CDR3 is TGTGCCTGGTTACCGGGACAGGGATATGAGCAGTTCTTC.

The rearrangement uses TRBV2 and TRBJ1-5; D might be TRBD1 (5 bases). V lost 1 base to trimming and J lost 1 base, with 5 bases between them. The CDR3 extends over 14 amino acids. The germline V gene has CDR1 SNHLY and CDR2 FYNNEI. The CDR3 loop reads CASSEDRSNQPQHF. The CDR3 DNA reads TGTGCCAGCAGTGAAGACAGGAGCAATCAGCCCCAGCATTTT.

The rearrangement links TRBV30 to TRBJ2-1; 8 bases are a match to TRBD2. CDR1 and CDR2 (germline): GTSNPN, SVGIG (reference sequence). V shed 0 bases, J shed 7 bases, and the junction held 2 bases outside the gene matches. The CDR3 spans 13 residues. DNA of the CDR3: TGTGCCTGGAGTGTGGCTAGCGGGAATGAGCAGTTCTTC. Translated: CAWSVASGNEQFF.

V usage is TRBV27 and J usage is TRBJ2-2; a possible D gene is TRBD2 (6 bases). CDR3 length: 13 amino acids. Germline loops: CDR1 MNHEY, CDR2 SMNVEV (reference sequence). V was cut by 2 bases and J by 8 bases, with 9 bases left in between. In DNA, the CDR3 is TGTGCCAGCAGTTTAGGGACTGCAGGGGAGCTGTTTTTT. Translated: CASSLGTAGELFF.

The chain employs TRBV18 and TRBJ2-2; 8 nucleotides match TRBD1. Germline CDR1 reads KGHSH; CDR2 reads LQKENI. Losses at the gene ends were 3 bases for V and 2 bases for J; bases not matched to a gene: 5. The CDR3 runs to 16 residues. CDR3 DNA: TGTGCCAGCTCACCTGCCAGGGGGCAAAACACCGGGGAGCTGTTTTTT. Protein: CASSPARGQNTGELFF.

The J gene is TRBJ1-1, the V gene TRBV11-3; D possibly corresponds to TRBD1 (6 bases). The length of the CDR3 is 15 residues. Germline V gene sequence: CDR1 SGHNT, CDR2 YENEEA. Trimming left V 5 bases short and J 4 bases short, with 17 bases between. CDR3 amino acids: CASSATQGILTEAFF. DNA for the CDR3: TGTGCCAGCAGCGCGACCCAGGGGATTCTCACTGAAGCTTTCTTT.

This clone showed up just a few times. The gene calls are TRBV7-9 and TRBJ1-2; weak D call: TRBD1 (6 bases). The germline V gene has CDR1 SEHNR and CDR2 FQNEAQ (reference sequence). The CDR3 is 14 residues long. V was cut by 1 base and J by 3 bases, with 9 bases left in between. The CDR3 nucleotides are TGTGCCAGCAGCTTAGGACAGGCCCACTATGGCTACACCTTC. Its protein is CASSLGQAHYGYTF.

The rearrangement links TRBV3-1 (or the pseudogene TRBV3-2) to TRBJ1-1; 10 nucleotides match TRBD1. The CDR3 covers 15 residues. The V segment lost 3 bases and the J segment 2 bases; nucleotides outside the gene matches: 3. Germline CDR1 reads LGHDT; CDR2 reads YNNKEL (reference sequence). The CDR3 nucleotides read TGTGCCAGCAGCCATTGGGACAGGGGAAACACTGAAGCTTTCTTT. Protein: CASSHWDRGNTEAFF.

The chain carries TRBV27 and TRBJ2-1, with TRBD2 as a possible D gene (6 bases). Trimming took off 5 bases at V and 3 bases at J, with 17 bases between the two ends. Germline CDR1 and CDR2: MNHEY and SMNVEV (reference sequence). The CDR3 is 16 amino acids. The CDR3 coding sequence is TGTGCCAGCAGTCCCAGCCCGGGGGTGGACTACAATGAGCAGTTCTTC. It is translated as CASSPSPGVDYNEQFF.

This clone was found many times. The rearrangement uses TRBV4-1 and TRBJ1-2; D perhaps matches TRBD1 (5 bases). V was pared by 3 bases and J by 5 bases, with 13 bases between. The CDR3 totals 14 residues. Germline loops: CDR1 MGHRA, CDR2 YSYEKL. Here the CDR3 reads CASSQGGGLYGYTF. The DNA of the CDR3 is TGCGCCAGCAGCCAGGGGGGAGGGTTATATGGCTACACCTTC.

This sequence joins TRBV7-8 and TRBJ1-6; the D is unclear. V was trimmed by 3 bases and J by 0 bases, leaving 12 bases between them. Germline-derived CDR1 and CDR2 are SGHVS and FQNEAQ. The CDR3 covers 17 residues. In nucleotides, the CDR3 is TGTGCCAGCAGCTTCGGCGACGGGGACTCCTATAATTCACCCCTCCACTTT. Its protein is CASSFGDGDSYNSPLHF. The whole variable domain, filled in from reference TRBV7-8 and TRBJ1-6, reads GAGVSQSPRYKVAKRGQDVALRCDPISGHVSLFWYQQALGQGPEFLTYFQNEAQLDKSGLPSDRFFAERPEGSVSTLKIQRTQQEDSAVYLCASSFGDGDSYNSPLHFGNGTRLTVT.

The chain joins TRBV5-1 to TRBJ2-5, with D unclear. The germline V gene has CDR1 SGHRS and CDR2 YFSETQ. The CDR3 sequence is 13 residues long. V was shortened by 0 bases and J by 7 bases, with 10 bases between the two germline ends. The CDR3 DNA is TGCGCCAGCAGCTTGGGGCTAGTTGGGACCCAGTACTTC. It specifies CASSLGLVGTQYF. The whole variable domain, filled in from reference TRBV5-1 and TRBJ2-5, reads KAGVTQTPRYLIKTRGQQVTLSCSPISGHRSVSWYQQTPGQGLQFLFEYFSETQRNKGNFPGRFSGRQFSNSRSEMNVSTLELGDSALYLCASSLGLVGTQYFGPGTRLLVL.

This chain links TRBV9 with TRBJ1-2; D perhaps matches TRBD1 (6 bases). This CDR3 is built from 14 residues. Trimming cost V 7 bases and J 2 bases, with 15 bases left between them. CDR1 and CDR2 from the germline V gene are SGDLS and YYNGEE. The CDR3 region is CASSPATGNYGYTF. The CDR3 DNA is TGTGCCAGCTCCCCAGCTACAGGGAACTATGGCTACACCTTC. Based on the CDR3 plus reference TRBV9 and TRBJ1-2, the full variable domain is DSGVTQTPKHLITATGQRVTLRCSPRSGDLSVYWYQQSLDQGLQFLIQYYNGEERAKGNILERFSAQQFPDLHSELNLSSLELGDSALYFCASSPATGNYGYTFGSGTRLTVV.

The CDR3 spells CASSLVGGGLAAEQFF. CDR3 coding DNA: TGCGCCAGCAGCTTGGTGGGGGGAGGACTAGCCGCTGAGCAGTTCTTC. This rearrangement joins TRBV5-1 to TRBJ2-1; 8 positions match TRBD2. The ends lost 0 bases at V and 9 bases at J; junction bases unmatched: 11. Germline-derived CDR1 and CDR2 are SGHRS and YFSETQ. This CDR3 contains 16 residues.

The chain carries TRBV5-1 and TRBJ2-2; possible D gene TRBD1, 5 bases. Germline CDR1 is SGHRS and CDR2 is YFSETQ. The CDR3 spans 15 residues. V lost 1 base, J lost 7 bases, and 14 bases lay in between. This chain's CDR3 is CASSLLGRVDGELFF. CDR3 in DNA: TGCGCCAGCAGCTTGTTGGGCAGGGTGGACGGGGAGCTGTTTTTT.

This chain links TRBV27 with TRBJ2-1; TRBD2 matches at 8 bases. V lost 0 bases to trimming and J lost 4 bases; unmatched junction nucleotides: 2. The V gene's germline CDR1 is MNHEY and CDR2 SMNVEV (reference sequence). The CDR3 is 15 residues long. The CDR3 here is CASSLSSGTYNEQFF. The DNA of the CDR3 is TGTGCCAGCAGTTTATCTAGCGGGACATACAATGAGCAGTTCTTC.

This clone was detected only a few times. The chain carries TRBV4-1 and TRBJ1-1; D possibly corresponds to TRBD1 (6 bases). The CDR3 runs to 13 residues. Germline V lookup: CDR1 MGHRA, CDR2 YSYEKL. The V and J ends lost 4 bases and 8 bases respectively, with 14 bases between them. CDR3 amino acids: CASSLVQGPEAFF. DNA of the CDR3: TGCGCCAGCAGCCTTGTACAGGGACCCGAAGCTTTCTTT.

The CDR3 region is CASSEEGRSSYEQYF. CDR3 DNA: TGCGCCAGCAGCGAGGAGGGGCGAAGCTCCTACGAGCAGTACTTC. The gene calls are TRBV5-1 and TRBJ2-7; TRBD2 is a possible D gene (6 bases). Trimming pared 4 bases from V and 0 bases from J, leaving 14 bases between. The CDR3 extends over 15 amino acids. CDR1 is SGHRS, CDR2 YFSETQ, per germline. The variable domain in full, completed from reference TRBV5-1 and TRBJ2-7, reads KAGVTQTPRYLIKTRGQQVTLSCSPISGHRSVSWYQQTPGQGLQFLFEYFSETQRNKGNFPGRFSGRQFSNSRSEMNVSTLELGDSALYLCASSEEGRSSYEQYFGPGTRLTVT.

This chain's CDR3 is CASSLSGIQEKLFF. The CDR3 bases are TGTGCCAGCAGTTTATCAGGTATTCAAGAAAAACTGTTTTTT. J is TRBJ1-4 and V is TRBV28; no reliable D call. The V gene's germline CDR1 is MDHEN and CDR2 SYDVKM. Trimming took 1 base from V and 8 from J, leaving 11 bases between them. This CDR3 has 14 amino acids.

The chain links TRBV11-2 to TRBJ2-3; tentatively, D is TRBD2 (5 bases). Germline CDR1 SGHAT, CDR2 FQNNGV. CDR3 length: 18 amino acids. Deletions cut 1 base from V and 2 bases from J, with 19 bases between. DNA for the CDR3: TGTGCCAGCAGCTTAGTAGGGTCGGCGGCGGGCCTCACAGATACGCAGTATTTT. Encoded protein: CASSLVGSAAGLTDTQYF.